This T cell receptor beta chain was sequenced during a study of cytomegalovirus exposure and HLA in healthy donors. The germline gives CDR1 MGHDK, CDR2 SYGVNS. Trimming pared 3 bases from V and 8 bases from J, leaving 26 bases between. The CDR3 sequence is 18 residues long. This clone has only one observation. The antigen is unknown. The PCR ran on 60 Vbeta and 13 Jbeta primers. Sequenced by immunoSEQ multiplex PCR; TCRdb stores in-frame clones only, minus some. The sample yields 150,000 to 200,000 clones, over 60% seen once. Regarding the study as a whole: Generally TCR sequences proved uncommon, though certain public TCRs appeared in numerous donors. Most of the CMV-associated TCR beta chains (in a later analysis) appeared to be HLA-restricted. A later analysis found TCR association rates differed by HLA locus, highest for DRB1 and lowest for HLA-C. One later analysis reportedly identified an Asian-associated ancestry cluster that showed fewer N-insertions than the approximately 710-donor mean.

The TCR sequence derives from a young man in good health and CMV-seronegative. This chain joins TRBV25-1 and TRBJ1-3; D may be TRBD1 (6 bases). Sequenced material: PBMCs. CDR3 amino acids: CASSDLASGTLSEDTIYF. CDR3 DNA: TGTGCCAGCAGTGACCTAGCATCCGGGACACTATCTGAGGACACCATATATTTT.